The rows below give T cell receptor beta chains drawn from one sample of a study of CD8+ T cells in alopecia areata. Measured with immunoSEQ multiplex PCR; TCRdb has only the in-frame clones, and not every one. The repertoire includes some 120,000 clones, roughly 58% of them detected once, and 4.5% sits in the top ten. The sequencing here drew on CD4+ T cells sorted from blood, taken at week 0. The receptors derive from a human donor with alopecia areata. Each CDR3 is given with its conserved first and last residue. D genes are given only for firm matches. Clone size appears in some rows only: once, few, many, or a class for an expanded clone.

>TRBV18|TRBD2|.|TRBJ2-5
TGTGCCAGCTCACCGAATTGGGGGGGAGAGACCCAGTACTTC
CASSPNWGGETQYF
>TRBV5-1|TRBD1|once|TRBJ1-2
TGCGCCAGCAGCTTCGGGACAGTCTATGGCTACACCTTC
CASSFGTVYGYTF
>TRBV4-3|TRBD2|.|TRBJ2-1
TGCGCCAGCAGCCAGTTTCTAGCGGACTCCTACAATGAGCAGTTCTTC
CASSQFLADSYNEQFF
>TRBV19|TRBD2|few|TRBJ2-7
TGTGCCACCGGACTAGCGGGATACGAGCAGTACTTC
CATGLAGYEQYF
>TRBV5-4|.|.|TRBJ1-5
TGTGCCAGCAGCTTGGATCTCGATTCTTCGGAGCCCCAGCATTTT
CASSLDLDSSEPQHF
>TRBV5-1|.|few|TRBJ1-2
TGCGCCAGCAGCCCGAACATAGCCGGCGGGTCGCCACTCTATGGCTACACCTTC
CASSPNIAGGSPLYGYTF
>TRBV2|TRBD2|few|TRBJ2-1
TGTGCCAGCAGGGAGAGGACTAGCGGGGGTCTTTTGAATGAGCAGTTCTTC
CASRERTSGGLLNEQFF
>TRBV11-2|.|.|TRBJ1-3
TGTGCCAGCAGTTTCTTGGGCTCTGGAAACACCATATATTTT
CASSFLGSGNTIYF
>TRBV6-5|TRBD1|.|TRBJ2-3
TGTGCCAGCAGTTACAGCGTTAACAGGGGGTCAGATACGCAGTATTTT
CASSYSVNRGSDTQYF
>TRBV29-1|.|.|TRBJ1-2
TGCAGCGTTGTGGGAGAACAGTCAGCTAACTATGGCTACACCTTC
CSVVGEQSANYGYTF
>TRBV6-6|TRBD1|.|TRBJ1-2
TGTGCCAGCACATATTACGACATACAGGGGTTTTATGGCTACACCTTC
CASTYYDIQGFYGYTF
>TRBV27|TRBD1|.|TRBJ2-1
TGTGCCAGCAGTCTACAGGGGGCAGGAATTTATGAGCAGTTCTTC
CASSLQGAGIYEQFF
>TRBV7-6|.|.|TRBJ1-1
TGTGCCAGCAGCTTAGACAGGGATACTGAAGCTTTCTTT
CASSLDRDTEAFF
>TRBV30|.|.|TRBJ2-7
TGTGCCTGGAGTGTAGGTCAGGGGGGCTACGAGCAGTACTTC
CAWSVGQGGYEQYF
>TRBV27|.|.|TRBJ1-3
TGTGCCAGCAGACCCAGCTTCTCTGGAAACACCATATATTTT
CASRPSFSGNTIYF
>TRBV27|.|few|TRBJ2-7
TGTGCCAGCAGCCCGGATCAGGGCTACGAGCAGTACTTC
CASSPDQGYEQYF